What follows describes a single T cell receptor (beta chain). Its cognate antigen is unknown. V dropped 3 bases and J dropped 6; count of bases not matched to a gene: 4. Per germline, CDR1 MNHEY and CDR2 SVGAGI. The CDR3 runs 15 residues. This record comes from a study of shared clonotypes between healthy human individuals. Across the whole study: Per-donor plates numbered three CD4 naive, three CD4 memory, two CD8 naive and one CD8 memory.

Study-wide points: Clonotypes shared by all four donors outscored non-shared clonotypes in generation probability. Represented diversity (both genetic and exposure-history) was limited by the small number of donors.

Replicate PCRs for sorted subsets used 200 to 250 ng DNA; this equaled 25,000 to 35,000 T cell genomes. Only in-frame clones appear in the TCRdb table, and some are missing; sequencing was by immunoSEQ multiplex PCR. The sample has 2 million to 2.5 million clones, almost 96% seen once. The sequence was obtained from a man younger than 35 in good health. What was sequenced was naive CD4+ T cells sorted from blood. Noted subset: CD45RA+ positively selected. J is TRBJ1-6 and V is TRBV6-5; TRBD1 agrees at 8 bases. CDR3 in amino acids: CASSYRQGANSPLHF. CDR3 bases: TGTGCCAGCAGTTATAGGCAGGGGGCTAATTCACCCCTCCACTTT.